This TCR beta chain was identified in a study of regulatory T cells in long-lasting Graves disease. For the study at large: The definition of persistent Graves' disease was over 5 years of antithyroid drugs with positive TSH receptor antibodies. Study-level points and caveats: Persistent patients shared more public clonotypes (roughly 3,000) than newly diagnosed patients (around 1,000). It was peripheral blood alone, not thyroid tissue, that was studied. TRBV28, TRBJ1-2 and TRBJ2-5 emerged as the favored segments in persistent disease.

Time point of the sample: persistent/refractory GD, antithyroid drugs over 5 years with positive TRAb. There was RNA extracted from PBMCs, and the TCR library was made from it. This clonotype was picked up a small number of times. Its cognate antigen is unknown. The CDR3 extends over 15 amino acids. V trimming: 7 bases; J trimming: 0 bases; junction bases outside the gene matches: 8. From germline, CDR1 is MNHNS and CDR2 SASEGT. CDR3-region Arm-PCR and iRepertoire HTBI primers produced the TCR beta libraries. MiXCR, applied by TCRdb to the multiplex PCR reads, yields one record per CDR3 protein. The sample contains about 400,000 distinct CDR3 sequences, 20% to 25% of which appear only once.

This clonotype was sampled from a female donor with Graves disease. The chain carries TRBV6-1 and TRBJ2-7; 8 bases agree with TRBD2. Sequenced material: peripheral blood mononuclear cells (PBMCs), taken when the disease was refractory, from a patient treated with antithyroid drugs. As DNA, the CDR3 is TGTGCCAGCAATTCCGGAGCGGGAGTCTCCTACGAGCAGTACTTC. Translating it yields CASNSGAGVSYEQYF.